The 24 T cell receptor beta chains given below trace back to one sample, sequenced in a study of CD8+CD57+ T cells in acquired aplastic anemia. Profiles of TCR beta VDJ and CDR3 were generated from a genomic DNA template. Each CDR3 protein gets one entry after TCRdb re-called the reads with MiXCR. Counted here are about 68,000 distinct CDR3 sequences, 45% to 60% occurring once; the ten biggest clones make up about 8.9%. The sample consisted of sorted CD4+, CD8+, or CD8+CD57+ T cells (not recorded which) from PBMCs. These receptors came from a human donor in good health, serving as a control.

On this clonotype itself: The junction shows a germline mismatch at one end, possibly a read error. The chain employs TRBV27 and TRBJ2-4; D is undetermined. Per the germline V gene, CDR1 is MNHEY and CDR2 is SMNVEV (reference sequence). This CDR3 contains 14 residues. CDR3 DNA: TGTGCCAGCAGGGGCAGATTAGCCAAAGACATTCAGTACTTC. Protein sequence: CASRGRLAKDIQYF.

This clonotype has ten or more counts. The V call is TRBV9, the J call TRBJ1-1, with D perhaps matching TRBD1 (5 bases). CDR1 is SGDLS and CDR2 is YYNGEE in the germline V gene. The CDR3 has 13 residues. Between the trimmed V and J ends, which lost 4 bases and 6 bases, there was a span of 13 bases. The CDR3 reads CASSPLGGSEAFF. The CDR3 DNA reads TGTGCCAGCAGCCCCCTTGGGGGATCTGAAGCTTTCTTT.

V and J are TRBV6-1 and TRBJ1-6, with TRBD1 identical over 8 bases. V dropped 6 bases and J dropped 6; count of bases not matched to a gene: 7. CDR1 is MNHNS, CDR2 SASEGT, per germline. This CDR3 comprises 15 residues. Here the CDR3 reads CASSDRTGLNSPLHF. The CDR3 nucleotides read TGTGCCAGCAGCGATCGGACAGGGCTTAATTCACCCCTCCACTTT.

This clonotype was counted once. This chain's CDR3 is CASDRVIANYGYTF. DNA of the CDR3: TGTGCCAGCGACAGGGTCATAGCTAACTATGGCTACACCTTC. The chain has TRBV6-1 and TRBJ1-2; TRBD1 matches 7 bases. The CDR3 has 14 amino acids. V dropped 8 bases and J dropped 0; count of bases not matched to a gene: 6. Germline lookup yields CDR1 MNHNS and CDR2 SASEGT.

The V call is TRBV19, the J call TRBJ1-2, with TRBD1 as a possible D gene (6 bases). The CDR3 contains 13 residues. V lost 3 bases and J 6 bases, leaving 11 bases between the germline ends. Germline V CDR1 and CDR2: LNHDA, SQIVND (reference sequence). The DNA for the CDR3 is TGTGCCAGTAGTATCCAACAGGGTAATGGCTACACCTTC. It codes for CASSIQQGNGYTF.

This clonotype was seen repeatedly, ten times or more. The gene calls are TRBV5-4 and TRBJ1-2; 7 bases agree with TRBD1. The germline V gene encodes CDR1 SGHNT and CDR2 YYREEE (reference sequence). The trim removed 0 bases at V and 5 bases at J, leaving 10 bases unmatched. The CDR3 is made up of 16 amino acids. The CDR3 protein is CASSLGSAGGTYGYTF. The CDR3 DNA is TGTGCCAGCAGCTTGGGGTCGGCAGGGGGAACATATGGCTACACCTTC.

This CDR3 is CASSTPGPEAFF. CDR3 DNA: TGTGCCAGCAGTACTCCGGGACCTGAAGCTTTCTTT. The chain links TRBV13 to TRBJ1-1; D perhaps matches TRBD1 (5 bases). Germline V gene data show CDR1 as PRHDT and CDR2 as FYEKMQ (reference sequence). CDR3 length equals 12 residues. Trimming left V 6 bases short and J 6 bases short, with 11 bases between.

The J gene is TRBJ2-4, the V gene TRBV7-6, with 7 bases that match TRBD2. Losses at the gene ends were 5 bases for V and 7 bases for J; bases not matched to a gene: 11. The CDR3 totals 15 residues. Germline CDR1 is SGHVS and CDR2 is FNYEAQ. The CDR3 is CASSPRGVDWNIQYF. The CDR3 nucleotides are TGTGCCAGCAGCCCCCGGGGGGTCGATTGGAACATTCAGTACTTC.

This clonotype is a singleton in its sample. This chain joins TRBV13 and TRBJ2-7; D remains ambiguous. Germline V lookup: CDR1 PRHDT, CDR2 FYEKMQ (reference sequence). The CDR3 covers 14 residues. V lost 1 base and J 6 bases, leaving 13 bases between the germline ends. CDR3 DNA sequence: TGTGCCAGCAGCTTAGAATTTAGTGGCCTCGAGCAGTACTTC. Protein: CASSLEFSGLEQYF.

The CDR3 DNA follows: TGCAGTGCTAGGGGCAGGGATCAAGAGACCCAGTACTTC. Translation: CSARGRDQETQYF. The V and J genes are TRBV20-1 and TRBJ2-5, with D perhaps matching TRBD1 (5 bases). V was cut by 3 bases and J by 2 bases, with 10 bases left in between. Germline V gene lookup returns CDR1 DFQATT and CDR2 SNEGSKA (reference sequence). The length of the CDR3 is 13 residues.

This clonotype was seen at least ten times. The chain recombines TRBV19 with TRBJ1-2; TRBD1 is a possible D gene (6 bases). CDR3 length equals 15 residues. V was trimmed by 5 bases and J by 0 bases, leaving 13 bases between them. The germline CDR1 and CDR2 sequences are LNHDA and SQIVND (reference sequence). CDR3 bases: TGTGCCAGTAGTGTCCCCGGGACAACTAACTATGGCTACACCTTC. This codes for CASSVPGTTNYGYTF.

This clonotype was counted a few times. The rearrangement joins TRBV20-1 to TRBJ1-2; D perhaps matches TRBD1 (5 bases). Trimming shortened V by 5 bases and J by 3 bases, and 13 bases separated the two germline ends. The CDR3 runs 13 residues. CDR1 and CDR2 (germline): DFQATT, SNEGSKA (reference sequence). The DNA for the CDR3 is TGCAGTGCTGCCGCTACGGGACACTATGGCTACACCTTC. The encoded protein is CSAAATGHYGYTF.

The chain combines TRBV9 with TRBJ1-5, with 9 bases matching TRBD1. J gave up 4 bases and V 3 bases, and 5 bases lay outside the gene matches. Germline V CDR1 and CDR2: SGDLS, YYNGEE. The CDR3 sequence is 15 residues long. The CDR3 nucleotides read TGTGCCAGCAGCGCTAAGACAGGGGGTAATCAGCCCCAGCATTTT. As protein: CASSAKTGGNQPQHF.

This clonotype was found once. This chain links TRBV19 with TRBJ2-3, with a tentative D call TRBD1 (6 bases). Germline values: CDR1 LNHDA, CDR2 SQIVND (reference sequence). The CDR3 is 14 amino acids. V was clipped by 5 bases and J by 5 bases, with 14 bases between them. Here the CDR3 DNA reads TGTGCCAGTAGTCCAGGACAGTCCAGAGATACGCAGTATTTT. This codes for CASSPGQSRDTQYF.

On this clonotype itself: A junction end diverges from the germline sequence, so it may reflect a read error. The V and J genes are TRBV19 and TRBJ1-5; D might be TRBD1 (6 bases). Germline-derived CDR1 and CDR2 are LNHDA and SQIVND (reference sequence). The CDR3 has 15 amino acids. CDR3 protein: CASTERGADNRPQHF. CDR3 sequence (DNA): TGTGCCAGTACTGAGCGGGGGGCAGATAATCGGCCCCAGCATTTT.

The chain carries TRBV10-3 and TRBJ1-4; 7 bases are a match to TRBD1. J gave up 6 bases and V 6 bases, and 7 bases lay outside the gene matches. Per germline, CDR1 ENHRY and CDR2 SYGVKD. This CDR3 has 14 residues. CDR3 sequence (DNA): TGTGCCATCAGAGGCAGGGGGGATGATGAAAAACTGTTTTTT. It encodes CAIRGRGDDEKLFF.

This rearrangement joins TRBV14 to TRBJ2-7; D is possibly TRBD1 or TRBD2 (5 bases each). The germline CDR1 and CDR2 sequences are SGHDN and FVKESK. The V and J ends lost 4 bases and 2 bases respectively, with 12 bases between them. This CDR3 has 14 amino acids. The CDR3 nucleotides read TGTGCCAGCAGCCCTAGATGGGGGACCTACGAGCAGTACTTC. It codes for CASSPRWGTYEQYF. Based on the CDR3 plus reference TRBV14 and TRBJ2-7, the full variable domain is EAGVTQFPSHSVIEKGQTVTLRCDPISGHDNLYWYRRVMGKEIKFLLHFVKESKQDESGMPNNRFLAERTGGTYSTLKVQPAELEDSGVYFCASSPRWGTYEQYFGPGTRLTVT.

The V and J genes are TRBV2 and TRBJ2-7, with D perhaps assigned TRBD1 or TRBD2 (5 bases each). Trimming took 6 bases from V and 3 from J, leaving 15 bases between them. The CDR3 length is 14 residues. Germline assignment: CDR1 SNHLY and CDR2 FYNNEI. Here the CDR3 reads CASSPPGQFYEQYF. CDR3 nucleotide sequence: TGTGCCAGCAGCCCGCCGGGGCAGTTCTACGAGCAGTACTTC. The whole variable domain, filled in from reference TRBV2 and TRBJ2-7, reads EPEVTQTPSHQVTQMGQEVILRCVPISNHLYFYWYRQILGQKVEFLVSFYNNEISEKSEIFDDQFSVERPDGSNFTLKIRSTKLEDSAMYFCASSPPGQFYEQYFGPGTRLTVT.

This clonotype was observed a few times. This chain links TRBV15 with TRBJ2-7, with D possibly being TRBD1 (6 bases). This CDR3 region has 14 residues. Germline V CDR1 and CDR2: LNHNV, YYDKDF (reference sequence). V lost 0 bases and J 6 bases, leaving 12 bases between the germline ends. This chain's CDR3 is CATSRDRGLGEQYV. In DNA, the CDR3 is TGTGCCACCAGCAGAGACAGGGGTTTGGGCGAGCAGTACGTC.

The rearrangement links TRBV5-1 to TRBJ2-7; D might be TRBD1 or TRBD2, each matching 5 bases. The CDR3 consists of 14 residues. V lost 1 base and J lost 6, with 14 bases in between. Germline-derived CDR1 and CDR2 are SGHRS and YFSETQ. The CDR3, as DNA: TGCGCCAGCAGCTTGTTGGGGGTAACTGGCGAGCAGTACTTC. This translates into CASSLLGVTGEQYF.

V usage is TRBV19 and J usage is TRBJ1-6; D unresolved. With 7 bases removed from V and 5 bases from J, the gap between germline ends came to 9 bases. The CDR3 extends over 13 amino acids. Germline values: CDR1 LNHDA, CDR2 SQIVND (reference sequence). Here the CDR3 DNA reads TGTGCCAGTAACGTGGGTAATAATTCACCCCTCCACTTT. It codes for CASNVGNNSPLHF.

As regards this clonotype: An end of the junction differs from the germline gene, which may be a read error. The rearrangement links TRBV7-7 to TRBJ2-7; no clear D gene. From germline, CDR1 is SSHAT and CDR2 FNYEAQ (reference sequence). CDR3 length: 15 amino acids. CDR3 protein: CASSLDLSRAYEQYF. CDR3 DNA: TGTGCTAGCAGCTTAGATTTATCAAGGGCCTACGAGCAGTACTTC.

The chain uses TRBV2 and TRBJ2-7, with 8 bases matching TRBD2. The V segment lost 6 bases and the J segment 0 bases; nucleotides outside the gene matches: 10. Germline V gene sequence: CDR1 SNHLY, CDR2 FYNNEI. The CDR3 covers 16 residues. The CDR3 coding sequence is TGTGCCAGCAGAAAATTAGCGGGGTGGTCCTCCTACGAGCAGTACTTC. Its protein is CASRKLAGWSSYEQYF.

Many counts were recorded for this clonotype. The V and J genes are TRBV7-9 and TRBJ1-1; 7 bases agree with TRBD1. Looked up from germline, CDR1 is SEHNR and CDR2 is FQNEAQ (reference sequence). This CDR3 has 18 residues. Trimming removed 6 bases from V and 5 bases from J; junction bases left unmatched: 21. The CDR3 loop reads CASSPSPRDTSRGTEAFF. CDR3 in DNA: TGTGCCAGCAGTCCATCCCCCCGGGACACGTCCAGGGGGACTGAAGCTTTCTTT.